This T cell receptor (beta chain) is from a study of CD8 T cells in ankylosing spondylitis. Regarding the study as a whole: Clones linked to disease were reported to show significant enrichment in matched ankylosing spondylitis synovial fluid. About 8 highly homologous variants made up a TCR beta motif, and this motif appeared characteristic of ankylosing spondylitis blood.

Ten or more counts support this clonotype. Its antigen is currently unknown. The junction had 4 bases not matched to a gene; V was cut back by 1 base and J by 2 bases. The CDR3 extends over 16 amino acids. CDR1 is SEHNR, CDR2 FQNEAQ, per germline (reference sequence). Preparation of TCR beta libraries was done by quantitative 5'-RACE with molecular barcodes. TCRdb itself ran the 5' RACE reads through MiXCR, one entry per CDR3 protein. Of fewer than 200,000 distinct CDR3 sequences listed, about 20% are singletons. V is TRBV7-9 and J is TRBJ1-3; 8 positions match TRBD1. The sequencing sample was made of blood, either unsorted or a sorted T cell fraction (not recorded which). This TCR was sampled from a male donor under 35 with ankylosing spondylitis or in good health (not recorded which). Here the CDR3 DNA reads TGTGCCAGCAGCTTAGTAGAGACAGGGGCTGGAAACACCATATATTTT. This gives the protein CASSLVETGAGNTIYF. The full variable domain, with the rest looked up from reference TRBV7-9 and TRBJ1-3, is DTGVSQNPRHKITKRGQNVTFRCDPISEHNRLYWYRQTLGQGPEFLTYFQNEAQLEKSRLLSDRFSAERPKGSFSTLEIQRTEQGDSAMYLCASSLVETGAGNTIYFGEGSWLTVV.